These 3 T cell receptor beta chains were sequenced from one sample in a study of T cell repertoires in cytomegalovirus infection. In TCRdb, the reads were re-called with MiXCR into one record per CDR3 protein. Of some 310,000 distinct CDR3 sequences in the sample, 20% to 25% were seen once. The antigens of these receptors remain unknown. The sequencing used cultured PBMCs, collected from culture after CMV antigen stimulation. The origin of the receptors is a human donor in good health (CMV status not recorded). Some clones in this sample may be carry-over from other donors' samples.

This clonotype was observed a few times. The genes are TRBV11-2 and TRBJ2-7; D may be TRBD1 or TRBD2 (5 bases each). Trimming removed 5 bases from V and 3 bases from J, with 11 bases in between. The CDR3 runs to 13 residues. CDR1 and CDR2 from the germline V gene are SGHAT and FQNNGV. The DNA of the CDR3 is TGTGCCAGCAGCCGGGGACCAAACTACGAGCAGTACTTC. As protein: CASSRGPNYEQYF.

The rearrangement uses TRBV29-1 and TRBJ2-3; D call uncertain. The CDR3 extends over 13 amino acids. The germline V gene has CDR1 SQVTM and CDR2 ANQGSEA. The V gene lost 1 base and the J gene lost 4 bases, with 9 bases spanning the gap. The CDR3 loop is CSVEGVRADTQYF. The CDR3 DNA follows: TGCAGCGTTGAAGGAGTACGGGCAGATACGCAGTATTTT.

This clonotype has at least ten counts. The rearrangement links TRBV7-2 to TRBJ2-1, with a weak D call TRBD2 (6 bases). Germline values: CDR1 SGHTA, CDR2 FQGNSA. The CDR3 is 15 residues long. The V gene lost 5 bases and the J gene lost 3 bases, with 14 bases spanning the gap. CDR3 DNA: TGTGCCAGCAGCACCAGCGGGTGGGGCTACAATGAGCAGTTCTTC. It specifies CASSTSGWGYNEQFF.